Below, 16 T cell receptor beta chains from the same sample are listed, as sequenced in a study of cytomegalovirus exposure and HLA in healthy donors. This PCR relied on a set of 60 Vbeta primers and 13 Jbeta primers. TCRdb's table, derived via immunoSEQ multiplex PCR, lists solely in-frame clones and lacks some. This table has 200,000 or so clones, more than 75% appearing once. Sequencing was carried out using PBMCs. These receptors came from a male donor in good health and CMV-seronegative.

The chain joins TRBV13 to TRBJ1-2; 7 nucleotides match TRBD1. Unmatched junction bases numbered 11, after V lost 2 bases and J lost 5 bases. The CDR3 sequence is 16 residues long. Germline CDR1 reads PRHDT; CDR2 reads FYEKMQ (reference sequence). The CDR3 here is CASSLWIGQEQYGYTF. The CDR3 nucleotides read TGTGCCAGCAGCTTATGGATTGGACAGGAACAATATGGCTACACCTTC.

This chain joins TRBV9 and TRBJ2-2; D gene unclear. The CDR3 runs 16 residues. The V end was cut by 0 bases, the J end by 0 bases, with 9 bases between. CDR1 and CDR2 from the germline V gene are SGDLS and YYNGEE. The CDR3 region is CASSVATTPNTGELFF. The DNA for the CDR3 is TGTGCCAGCAGCGTAGCTACCACTCCGAACACCGGGGAGCTGTTTTTT.

The rearrangement joins TRBV30 to TRBJ1-5; tentative D call: TRBD1 (6 bases). V was cut by 3 bases and J by 4 bases, with 13 bases left in between. Germline assignment: CDR1 GTSNPN and CDR2 SVGIG (reference sequence). The CDR3 is 14 residues long. The CDR3 nucleotides read TGTGCCTGGAGAGGGGTGGGGGCAAATCAGCCCCAGCATTTT. The encoded protein is CAWRGVGANQPQHF.

CDR3 residues: CASSEATPLRNEQFF. CDR3 DNA: TGCGCCAGCAGTGAGGCGACACCCTTAAGGAATGAGCAGTTCTTC. This chain links TRBV10-1 with TRBJ2-1; D is unclear. CDR1 is WNHNN, CDR2 SYGVQD, per germline (reference sequence). The CDR3 runs to 15 residues. V was pared by 2 bases and J by 7 bases, with 15 bases between.

V usage is TRBV5-5 and J usage is TRBJ2-7; D ambiguous. The germline CDR1 and CDR2 sequences are SGHKS and YYEKEE (reference sequence). CDR3 length: 13 amino acids. Trimming left V 0 bases short and J 3 bases short, with 7 bases between. CDR3 DNA sequence: TGTGCCAGCAGCTTGGCAGGTAGCTACGAGCAGTACTTC. The encoded protein is CASSLAGSYEQYF.

This clone occurred once. The chain is built from TRBV29-1 and TRBJ2-5; 12 nucleotides align to TRBD2. Trimming removed 6 bases from V and 2 bases from J; junction bases left unmatched: 1. The CDR3 contains 13 residues. Per the germline V gene, CDR1 is SQVTM and CDR2 is ANQGSEA. The DNA of the CDR3 is TGCAGCGTGGGGACTAGCGGGCAAGAGACCCAGTACTTC. This codes for CSVGTSGQETQYF.

This clone appeared a few times. The gene calls are TRBV4-2 and TRBJ1-2; D gene unclear. Germline V gives CDR1 LGHNA, CDR2 YNFKEQ. The germline V and J ends were trimmed by 4 bases and 0 bases, with 6 bases remaining between them. The CDR3 runs to 13 residues. In DNA, the CDR3 is TGTGCCAGCAGCCCGGGAACTAACTATGGCTACACCTTC. Its translation: CASSPGTNYGYTF.

V usage is TRBV7-3 and J usage is TRBJ1-1; tentatively, D is TRBD1 (6 bases). From germline, CDR1 is SGHTA and CDR2 FQGTGA. The CDR3 is 13 amino acids. Trimming stripped 1 base from V and 6 bases from J, with 9 bases between. In DNA, the CDR3 is TGTGCCAGCAGCTTAAAAGGGGGGGCTGAAGCTTTCTTT. Translation: CASSLKGGAEAFF.

This sequence joins TRBV30 and TRBJ1-2; a weak D match, TRBD1 (6 bases). Germline-derived CDR1 and CDR2 are GTSNPN and SVGIG (reference sequence). Trimming pared 4 bases from V and 8 bases from J, leaving 14 bases between. This CDR3 has 12 residues. The CDR3 DNA reads TGTGCCTGGAAATTCCGGACAGACGGCTACACCTTC. It specifies CAWKFRTDGYTF. The variable domain in full, completed from reference TRBV30 and TRBJ1-2, reads SQTIHQWPATLVQPVGSPLSLECTVEGTSNPNLYWYRQAAGRGLQLLFYSVGIGQISSEVPQNLSASRPQDRQFILSSKKLLLSDSGFYLCAWKFRTDGYTFGSGTRLTVV.

The chain uses TRBV6-5 and TRBJ2-1, with 9 bases that match TRBD1. V was clipped by 6 bases and J by 7 bases; unmatched bases: 7. Germline lookup yields CDR1 MNHEY and CDR2 SVGAGI. The CDR3 extends over 14 amino acids. The CDR3 DNA follows: TGTGCCAGCAGGACCGGACAGGGGAAAAATGAGCAGTTCTTC. Residues: CASRTGQGKNEQFF.

The V call is TRBV2, the J call TRBJ2-1; TRBD1 matches 10 bases. The CDR3 has 15 residues. The germline gives CDR1 SNHLY, CDR2 FYNNEI. J was trimmed by 4 bases and V by 7 bases; bases with no gene match: 7. The CDR3 loop reads CASKLGQGVYNEQFF. DNA for the CDR3: TGTGCCAGCAAGCTAGGACAGGGGGTATACAATGAGCAGTTCTTC.

This clone was found once. The chain links TRBV28 to TRBJ2-7; D gene unclear. V was clipped by 5 bases and J by 7 bases, with 12 bases between them. Per the germline V gene, CDR1 is MDHEN and CDR2 is SYDVKM. CDR3 length: 12 amino acids. The CDR3, as DNA: TGTGCCAGCAGTCCCCCCTGGCGGGAGCAGTACTTC. Its protein is CASSPPWREQYF. Drawing the rest from reference TRBV28 and TRBJ2-7, the complete variable domain is DVKVTQSSRYLVKRTGEKVFLECVQDMDHENMFWYRQDPGLGLRLIYFSYDVKMKEKGDIPEGYSVSREKKERFSLILESASTNQTSMYLCASSPPWREQYFGPGTRLTVT.

The rearrangement uses TRBV7-9 and TRBJ2-6; tentative D call: TRBD2 (6 bases). CDR3 size: 16 residues. Trimming removed 10 bases from V and 0 bases from J, with 16 bases in between. Germline CDR1 is SEHNR and CDR2 is FQNEAQ (reference sequence). The CDR3 here is CAIIPGVTSGANVLTF. Here the CDR3 DNA reads TGTGCCATCATTCCGGGGGTGACCTCTGGGGCCAACGTCCTGACTTTC.

This clone has more than one count but fewer than ten. The rearrangement links TRBV7-9 to TRBJ2-5; 8 bases map to TRBD2. The CDR3 is 14 amino acids. Germline V gene sequence: CDR1 SEHNR, CDR2 FQNEAQ (reference sequence). V gave up 5 bases and J gave up 7 bases; unmatched junction bases: 9. The CDR3 DNA reads as TGTGCCAGCAGCCCCCGGGAGGGGTTTGGGACCCAGTACTTC. Protein sequence: CASSPREGFGTQYF.

The sample holds one count of this clone. The V and J genes are TRBV6-6 and TRBJ2-3; 9 bases are a match to TRBD2. V gave up 6 bases and J gave up 5 bases; unmatched junction bases: 6. The CDR3 contains 14 residues. Germline CDR1 MNHNY, CDR2 SVGAGI (reference sequence). CDR3 amino acids: CASRASGTEDTQYF. The DNA for the CDR3 is TGTGCCAGCAGGGCTAGCGGGACGGAAGATACGCAGTATTTT.

The chain couples TRBV2 to TRBJ2-2; D possibly corresponds to TRBD2 (7 bases). CDR3 size: 17 residues. Trimming cost V 3 bases and J 5 bases, with 19 bases left between them. Germline V gene sequence: CDR1 SNHLY, CDR2 FYNNEI. The DNA for the CDR3 is TGTGCCAGCAGTGAGATTTCGGTTAGGGGGGGGACCGGGGAGCTGTTTTTT. As protein: CASSEISVRGGTGELFF.